A single sample gave rise to the 15 T cell receptor beta chains below, sequenced in a study of metastatic and nonmetastatic thyroid tumors. TCRdb re-called clones via MiXCR from the PCR reads. The sample holds approximately 5,400 clones, 35% to 40% seen once. There were no patients who had received any treatment before thyroid surgery. Material for sequencing was adjacent normal tissue. These receptors came from a female donor with papillary thyroid cancer or a benign thyroid nodule (not recorded which). Some clones in this sample may be carry-over from other donors' samples.

The chain links TRBV7-9 to TRBJ2-5, with D perhaps matching TRBD2 (5 bases). The DNA matches TRBJ2-7 better at its end, which makes the J call doubtful. The V gene's germline CDR1 is SEHNR and CDR2 FQNEAQ (reference sequence). This CDR3 region has 17 residues. CDR3 region: CASNPLEGRVGFYEQYF. The CDR3 region has the DNA TGTGCCAGCAACCCCCTAGAGGGTAGGGTCGGTTTCTACGAGCAGTACTTC.

The chain carries TRBV15 and TRBJ2-7, with TRBD1 matching 10 bases. The CDR3 extends over 15 amino acids. Germline loops: CDR1 LNHNV, CDR2 YYDKDF (reference sequence). V lost 0 bases to trimming and J lost 8 bases; unmatched junction nucleotides: 7. DNA for the CDR3: TGTGCCACCAGCAGAGATCCCAGGACAGGGGGTAAGCAGTACTTC. Its protein is CATSRDPRTGGKQYF. Full variable domain (rest looked up from reference TRBV15 and TRBJ2-7): DAMVIQNPRYQVTQFGKPVTLSCSQTLNHNVMYWYQQKSSQAPKLLFHYYDKDFNNEADTPDNFQSRRPNTSFCFLDIRSPGLGDTAMYLCATSRDPRTGGKQYFGPGTRLTVT.

This chain links TRBV14 with TRBJ2-3; D perhaps matches TRBD2 (6 bases). Trimming removed 0 bases at V and 0 bases at J, with 13 bases between. Germline V gene sequence: CDR1 SGHDN, CDR2 FVKESK. This CDR3 is 17 amino acids long. CDR3 residues: CASSQDLAGTSTDTQYF. CDR3 sequence (DNA): TGTGCCAGCAGCCAAGATCTTGCAGGGACTAGCACAGATACGCAGTATTTT.

This clone was picked up one time. This sequence joins TRBV30 and TRBJ2-2; TRBD1 might be the D (5 bases). Germline-derived CDR1 and CDR2 are GTSNPN and SVGIG (reference sequence). The length of the CDR3 is 14 residues. The ends were cut back, 2 bases at V and 1 base at J, with 8 bases in the middle. The CDR3 DNA is TGTGCCTGGAGTACAGGTGTGAACACCGGGGAGCTGTTTTTT. Translation: CAWSTGVNTGELFF.

The chain employs TRBV11-3 and TRBJ1-1, with a weak D call TRBD1 (6 bases). V was pared by 5 bases and J by 6 bases, with 13 bases between. CDR1 is SGHNT, CDR2 YENEEA, per germline. The CDR3 length is 13 residues. CDR3 in DNA: TGTGCCAGCAGCCCAGGAGGGGGATCTGAAGCTTTCTTT. Translated: CASSPGGGSEAFF.

J is TRBJ1-1 and V is TRBV6-5; no clear D. The ends were cut back, 0 bases at V and 4 bases at J, with 9 bases in the middle. The CDR3 extends over 14 amino acids. Per the germline V gene, CDR1 is MNHEY and CDR2 is SVGAGI. DNA of the CDR3: TGTGCCAGCAGTTACTCTACGGGAGTCACTGAAGCTTTCTTT. It specifies CASSYSTGVTEAFF.

The V and J genes are TRBV2 and TRBJ1-5; D may be TRBD1 (5 bases). V was trimmed by 4 bases and J by 6 bases, leaving 16 bases between them. The CDR3 spans 15 residues. Per germline, CDR1 SNHLY and CDR2 FYNNEI. CDR3 DNA sequence: TGTGCCAGCAGTGCCCAGCGAGCCGGGGGTCAGCCCCAGCATTTT. This codes for CASSAQRAGGQPQHF.

By share, this clone counts as large. The chain is built from TRBV20-1 and TRBJ2-3; TRBD1 is a possible D gene (6 bases). The CDR3 totals 14 residues. Trimming took off 5 bases at V and 1 base at J, with 13 bases between the two ends. The germline V gene has CDR1 DFQATT and CDR2 SNEGSKA (reference sequence). The CDR3 region is CSAQGGYGTDTQYF. In nucleotides, the CDR3 is TGCAGTGCTCAAGGGGGATACGGCACAGATACGCAGTATTTT.

The sample holds a few counts of this clone. This rearrangement joins TRBV11-2 to TRBJ2-3; TRBD1 agrees at 7 bases. The J segment lost 2 bases and the V segment lost 5 bases, leaving 7 bases of the junction unmatched. This CDR3 has 15 amino acids. Germline assignment: CDR1 SGHAT and CDR2 FQNNGV. The CDR3 sequence: CASSPGQADTDTQYF. CDR3 coding DNA: TGTGCCAGCAGCCCCGGACAGGCGGACACAGATACGCAGTATTTT. The full variable domain, with the rest looked up from reference TRBV11-2 and TRBJ2-3, is EAGVAQSPRYKIIEKRQSVAFWCNPISGHATLYWYQQILGQGPKLLIQFQNNGVVDDSQLPKDRFSAERLKGVDSTLKIQPAKLEDSAVYLCASSPGQADTDTQYFGPGTRLTVL.

The V call is TRBV20-1, the J call TRBJ1-1; D remains unclear. V was shortened by 0 bases and J by 8 bases, with 7 bases between the two germline ends. The CDR3 extends over 11 amino acids. Germline V CDR1 and CDR2: DFQATT, SNEGSKA (reference sequence). The CDR3 reads CSARDVGEAFF. CDR3 nucleotide sequence: TGCAGTGCTAGAGATGTGGGGGAAGCTTTCTTT.

V is TRBV20-1 and J is TRBJ1-2; weak D call: TRBD1 (5 bases). V lost 4 bases, J lost 6 bases, and 18 bases lay in between. CDR3 length: 14 amino acids. CDR1 DFQATT and CDR2 SNEGSKA come from the germline V gene (reference sequence). CDR3 nucleotides: TGCAGTGCTAACTGGGACGGACAACACGATGGCTACACCTTC. Translated, it gives CSANWDGQHDGYTF.

This clone was detected many times. The chain joins TRBV11-2 to TRBJ2-7, with 12 bases that match TRBD2. The CDR3 runs 15 residues. V was clipped by 0 bases and J by 7 bases; unmatched bases: 4. The germline V gene encodes CDR1 SGHAT and CDR2 FQNNGV. CDR3 loop: CASSLDPSGRGEQYF. In DNA, the CDR3 is TGTGCCAGCAGCTTAGATCCTAGCGGGAGGGGGGAGCAGTACTTC.

The genes are TRBV27 and TRBJ1-1; D is unresolved. Looked up from germline, CDR1 is MNHEY and CDR2 is SMNVEV (reference sequence). This CDR3 is 13 amino acids long. V was cut by 2 bases and J by 5 bases, with 9 bases left in between. CDR3 protein: CASSLTASTEAFF. The CDR3 DNA sequence: TGTGCCAGCAGTTTAACAGCGAGTACTGAAGCTTTCTTT.

The genes are TRBV5-5 and TRBJ1-5, with 7 bases matching TRBD1. Per germline, CDR1 SGHKS and CDR2 YYEKEE (reference sequence). The ends lost 0 bases at V and 4 bases at J; junction bases unmatched: 7. This CDR3 has 16 amino acids. CDR3 bases: TGTGCCAGCAGCTTGGCCCCGGGACAGAGAAATCAGCCCCAGCATTTT. Its protein is CASSLAPGQRNQPQHF. The variable domain in full, completed from reference TRBV5-5 and TRBJ1-5, reads DAGVTQSPTHLIKTRGQQVTLRCSPISGHKSVSWYQQVLGQGPQFIFQYYEKEERGRGNFPDRFSARQFPNYSSELNVNALLLGDSALYLCASSLAPGQRNQPQHFGDGTRLSIL.

The chain uses TRBV5-1 and TRBJ1-1, with 7 nucleotides matching TRBD1. Trimming removed 0 bases from V and 7 bases from J; junction bases left unmatched: 3. Germline V gene data show CDR1 as SGHRS and CDR2 as YFSETQ. The CDR3 totals 13 residues. The CDR3 loop reads CASSLDGQVEAFF. The CDR3 DNA is TGCGCCAGCAGCTTGGATGGACAGGTTGAAGCTTTCTTT.